The 3 T cell receptor beta chains reported below all come from one sample, sequenced in a study of shared clonotypes between healthy human individuals. TCRdb keeps only in-frame clones here, not all; method: immunoSEQ multiplex PCR. The sample consists of roughly 2.1 million clones, 85% to 95% of them appearing once. Selected positively for CCR7 and CD45RO-negative, naive CD8 cells excluded terminally differentiated effector memory CD45RA+ cells. Material: naive CD8+ T cells from PBMCs. The source is a young man in good health. Some clones in this sample may be carry-over from other donors' samples.

The chain employs TRBV5-4 and TRBJ2-7; no definite D call. Looked up from germline, CDR1 is SGHNT and CDR2 is YYREEE (reference sequence). Trimming shortened V by 4 bases and J by 2 bases, and 7 bases separated the two germline ends. The CDR3 runs to 12 residues. CDR3 nucleotides: TGTGCCAGCAGCCACACCCCCTACGAGCAGTACTTC. Amino acids: CASSHTPYEQYF.

This clone occurred once. The V call is TRBV4-3, the J call TRBJ2-2; TRBD1 or TRBD2 may be the D gene (5 bases each). CDR3 length: 15 amino acids. Germline V gene data show CDR1 as LGHNA and CDR2 as YSLEER. The germline V and J ends were trimmed by 1 base and 3 bases, with 9 bases remaining between them. CDR3 in amino acids: CASSQGGMYTGELFF. CDR3 sequence (DNA): TGCGCCAGCAGCCAAGGGGGGATGTACACCGGGGAGCTGTTTTTT.

The V and J genes are TRBV4-2 and TRBJ2-7; possibly TRBD1 or TRBD2 for D (5 bases each). The V end was cut by 0 bases, the J end by 7 bases, with 19 bases between. This CDR3 has 16 amino acids. Germline V lookup: CDR1 LGHNA, CDR2 YNFKEQ. The CDR3 sequence: CASSQDVAAEGSEQYF. As DNA, the CDR3 is TGTGCCAGCAGCCAAGATGTGGCGGCAGAGGGGTCGGAGCAGTACTTC.